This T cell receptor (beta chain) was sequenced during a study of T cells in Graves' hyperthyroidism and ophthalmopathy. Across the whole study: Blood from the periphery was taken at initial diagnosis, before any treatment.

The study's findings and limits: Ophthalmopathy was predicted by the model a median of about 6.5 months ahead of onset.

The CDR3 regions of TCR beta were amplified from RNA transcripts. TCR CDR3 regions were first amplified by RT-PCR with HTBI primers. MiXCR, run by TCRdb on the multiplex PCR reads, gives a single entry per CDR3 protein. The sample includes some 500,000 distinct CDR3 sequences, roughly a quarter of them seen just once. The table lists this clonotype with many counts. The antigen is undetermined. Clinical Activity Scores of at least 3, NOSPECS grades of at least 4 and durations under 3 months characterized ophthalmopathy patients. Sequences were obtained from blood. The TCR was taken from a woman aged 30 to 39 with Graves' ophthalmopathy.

The CDR3 is CASSESQATGELFF. CDR3 nucleotide sequence: TGTGCCAGCAGTGAATCACAAGCGACCGGGGAGCTGTTTTTT. The chain has TRBV25-1 and TRBJ2-2; D remains unclear. CDR1 is MGHDK and CDR2 is SYGVNS in the germline V gene. This CDR3 has 14 amino acids. Between the trimmed V and J ends, which lost 1 base and 5 bases, there was a span of 8 bases.